The T cell receptor (beta chain) under discussion was sequenced for a study of blood T cell repertoires in COVID-19. Study-wide background: COVID-19 samples, acute and convalescent, were from the United States, Italy and Spain. Sample material is recorded as cDNA or gDNA derived from T cells, B-cell-depleted T cells, or PBMCs.

The repertoire was sequenced with immunoSEQ multiplex PCR; TCRdb's copy has only in-frame clones and lacks some. This sample has a few hundred thousand clones, with roughly 84% found just once. Either two negative PCRs, clearance, or symptom resolution qualified Cohort 3 donors as recovered. The germline CDR1 and CDR2 sequences are SGDLS and YYNGEE. V dropped 4 bases and J dropped 4 bases, with 14 bases sitting between them. The CDR3 runs 14 residues. The V and J genes are TRBV9 and TRBJ1-2; D perhaps matches TRBD1 (6 bases). The sequence was obtained from a woman in her thirties or forties who had recovered from COVID-19. The source material was PBMCs or T cells enriched from blood (not recorded which). Here the CDR3 reads CASSLEGQSYGYTF. In nucleotides, the CDR3 is TGTGCCAGCAGCCTAGAAGGACAGAGCTATGGCTACACCTTC.